These 16 T cell receptor beta chains originate from one sample sequenced in a study of T cell repertoires in cytomegalovirus infection. TCRdb recomputed calls from the reads with MiXCR, one row per CDR3 protein. The data hold about 340,000 distinct CDR3 sequences, with approximately 32% observed a single time. Their target antigens are unknown. Sequences were derived from cultured PBMCs, sampled from culture after CMV antigen stimulation. The receptors shown here come from a human donor in good health (CMV status not recorded). Some clones in this sample may be carry-over from other donors' samples.

This clonotype was observed at least ten times. V is TRBV3-1 and J is TRBJ2-6; 7 bases map to TRBD2. The ends lost 4 bases at V and 0 bases at J; junction bases unmatched: 12. The germline gives CDR1 LGHDT, CDR2 YNNKEL (reference sequence). This CDR3 has 19 residues. Here the CDR3 DNA reads TGTGCCAGCAGCCGACCCCCCAGCGGGGCTACCTCTGGGGCCAACGTCCTGACTTTC. It specifies CASSRPPSGATSGANVLTF.

This sequence joins TRBV12-3 or TRBV12-4 and TRBJ2-3; the match to TRBD2 covers 8 bases. With 7 bases clipped from V and 0 bases from J, the junction kept 6 bases outside the gene matches. The CDR3 covers 15 residues. In nucleotides, the CDR3 is TGTGCCAGCACCATACGGGGGGGAAGCACAGATACGCAGTATTTT. As protein: CASTIRGGSTDTQYF.

Many counts were recorded for this clonotype. The chain carries TRBV19 and TRBJ1-4, with D tentatively TRBD1 (5 bases). This CDR3 region has 12 residues. Germline V gives CDR1 LNHDA, CDR2 SQIVND (reference sequence). Trimming shortened V by 5 bases and J by 14 bases, and 15 bases separated the two germline ends. The CDR3, as DNA: TGTGCCAGTAGTTCAACCCCGGGGCCTCTGTTTTTT. It specifies CASSSTPGPLFF.

The chain couples TRBV12-3 or TRBV12-4 to TRBJ1-2, with a tentative D call TRBD1 (6 bases). The CDR3 spans 15 residues. Deletions cut 5 bases from V and 3 bases from J, with 16 bases between. The CDR3 spells CASSGQGKGDYGYTF. The DNA for the CDR3 is TGTGCCAGCAGTGGTCAGGGGAAGGGGGACTATGGCTACACCTTC.

The chain is built from TRBV3-1 and TRBJ1-2; D is perhaps TRBD1 (5 bases). The ends were cut back, 2 bases at V and 5 bases at J, with 15 bases in the middle. The germline CDR1 and CDR2 sequences are LGHDT and YNNKEL (reference sequence). CDR3 size: 15 residues. CDR3 in amino acids: CASSQTPRDFYGYTF. The CDR3 DNA is TGTGCCAGCAGCCAAACCCCCCGGGACTTTTATGGCTACACCTTC.

The chain joins TRBV10-2 to TRBJ1-3; no firm D call. V was shortened by 8 bases and J by 0 bases, with 8 bases between the two germline ends. CDR1 and CDR2 (germline): WSHSY, SAAADI. This CDR3 contains 13 residues. CDR3 in amino acids: CASGVDSGNTIYF. The CDR3 DNA sequence: TGCGCCAGCGGTGTGGACTCTGGAAACACCATATATTTT.

This clonotype has only a few counts. This chain connects TRBV29-1 to TRBJ2-1; possibly TRBD2 for D (6 bases). The CDR3 contains 16 residues. V was trimmed by 6 bases and J by 2 bases, leaving 20 bases between them. Per germline, CDR1 SQVTM and CDR2 ANQGSEA. CDR3 in amino acids: CSVLGLAALTYNEQFF. CDR3 DNA: TGCAGCGTCCTAGGTTTAGCGGCCCTAACCTACAATGAGCAGTTCTTC.

J is TRBJ2-3 and V is TRBV12-3 or TRBV12-4, with 9 positions matching TRBD1. The ends lost 2 bases at V and 7 bases at J; junction bases unmatched: 7. The CDR3 covers 15 residues. The CDR3 reads CASSLPGQGEYTQYF. The CDR3 DNA reads TGTGCCAGCAGTTTACCGGGACAGGGAGAATATACGCAGTATTTT.

This clonotype was observed many times. The chain employs TRBV7-2 and TRBJ1-1; TRBD1 matches at 10 bases. CDR1 is SGHTA, CDR2 FQGNSA, per germline. Unmatched junction bases numbered 6, after V lost 0 bases and J lost 8 bases. This CDR3 region has 15 residues. In DNA form, the CDR3 reads TGTGCCAGCAGCTTAGCGCTGACAGGGGGCATGGAAGCTTTCTTT. This encodes CASSLALTGGMEAFF.

In DNA, the CDR3 is TGCAGCGTAGGAGGGAACAGCAATCAGCCCCAGCATTTT. The encoded protein is CSVGGNSNQPQHF. This chain links TRBV29-1 with TRBJ1-5, with D unresolved. Per the germline V gene, CDR1 is SQVTM and CDR2 is ANQGSEA. Trimming removed 6 bases at V and 1 base at J, with 10 bases between. The CDR3 totals 13 residues.

This rearrangement joins TRBV3-1 to TRBJ2-5; TRBD2 agrees at 10 bases. The CDR3 length is 16 residues. Trimming removed 0 bases from V and 5 bases from J; junction bases left unmatched: 6. Germline V gene lookup returns CDR1 LGHDT and CDR2 YNNKEL (reference sequence). CDR3 nucleotide sequence: TGTGCCAGCAGCCAAGATCTAACTAGCGGGAAGGAGACCCAGTACTTC. Residues: CASSQDLTSGKETQYF.

This clonotype occurred a few times. This chain joins TRBV28 and TRBJ1-2; 7 bases map to TRBD1. Germline trimming cut 5 bases from V and 8 bases from J; bases unmatched to any gene: 14. Germline V CDR1 and CDR2: MDHEN, SYDVKM. This CDR3 contains 15 residues. As DNA, the CDR3 is TGTGCCAGCAGTACGACCGGGACAGCCTTCTACGGCTACACCTTC. Its translation is CASSTTGTAFYGYTF.

The chain links TRBV19 to TRBJ1-6; D is perhaps TRBD1 (6 bases). CDR1 and CDR2 (germline): LNHDA, SQIVND (reference sequence). V dropped 7 bases and J dropped 7 bases, with 23 bases sitting between them. CDR3 length equals 17 residues. CDR3 bases: TGTGCCAGTACCGACGGGGGGGGGGCAAGTGAGAATTCACCCCTCCACTTT. Translated, it gives CASTDGGGASENSPLHF.

This clonotype was counted a few times. The chain employs TRBV12-3 or TRBV12-4 and TRBJ2-1; D gene unclear. V was cut by 5 bases and J by 9 bases, with 11 bases left in between. The CDR3 loop spans 12 amino acids. For the CDR3, the DNA is TGTGCCAGCAGTCGCAACATAGGTGAGCAGTTCTTC. Protein product: CASSRNIGEQFF.

This clonotype was observed many times. The rearrangement links TRBV7-6 to TRBJ2-7; 13 bases are a match to TRBD2. This CDR3 is 19 amino acids long. Germline V gene data show CDR1 as SGHVS and CDR2 as FNYEAQ. Trimming cost V 5 bases and J 4 bases; bases outside gene matches: 17. DNA for the CDR3: TGTGCCAGCAGCCTAATCCCTAGGACTAGCGGGAGTCCGGCATACGAGCAGTACTTC. Protein product: CASSLIPRTSGSPAYEQYF.

V usage is TRBV5-4 and J usage is TRBJ1-1, with D maybe TRBD1 (5 bases). This CDR3 is 15 amino acids long. Germline values: CDR1 SGHNT, CDR2 YYREEE (reference sequence). Trimming took 4 bases from V and 0 from J, leaving 13 bases between them. As DNA, the CDR3 is TGTGCCAGCAGCAAGGGACGGCTCATGAACACTGAAGCTTTCTTT. This gives the protein CASSKGRLMNTEAFF. Using reference TRBV5-4 and TRBJ1-1 for the parts outside the CDR3, the full variable domain is ETGVTQSPTHLIKTRGQQVTLRCSSQSGHNTVSWYQQALGQGPQFIFQYYREEENGRGNFPPRFSGLQFPNYSSELNVNALELDDSALYLCASSKGRLMNTEAFFGQGTRLTVV.